This record looks at one TCR beta chain sequence and its context. Its antigen remains unidentified. This record belongs to a study of T-cell reconstitution after alpha-beta-depleted transplantation in children. A library of TCRbeta sequences, prepared with unique molecular identifiers, was generated. TCRdb ran MiXCR on the PCR reads and lists one entry per CDR3 protein. The table has fewer than 450,000 distinct CDR3 sequences, roughly 17% seen once. V lost 6 bases, J lost 4 bases, and 7 bases stayed unmatched. This CDR3 comprises 16 residues. The germline CDR1 and CDR2 sequences are ENHRY and SYGVKD. Overall study findings and caveats: After one year, T-cell counts and TCRbeta diversity mostly came from new T cells. The study reportedly traced alpha-beta T cells about two months after transplant to several hundred expanded graft clones. It was surviving recipient T cells and thymic progenitors that gave some patients high TCRbeta diversity at day 60.

The source material was PBMCs, mostly from graft donor cells, sampled 360 days after TCRalphabeta/CD19-depleted stem cell transplant. This sequence originates from a male patient between 2 and 10 years old who had a stem cell transplant for acute lymphoblastic leukemia, so the T cells may come from the graft donor. The chain is built from TRBV10-3 and TRBJ2-3, with 13 bases that match TRBD2. CDR3 loop: CAISQLAGGPSDTQYF. The CDR3 DNA reads TGTGCCATCAGCCAACTAGCGGGAGGGCCCTCAGATACGCAGTATTTT.